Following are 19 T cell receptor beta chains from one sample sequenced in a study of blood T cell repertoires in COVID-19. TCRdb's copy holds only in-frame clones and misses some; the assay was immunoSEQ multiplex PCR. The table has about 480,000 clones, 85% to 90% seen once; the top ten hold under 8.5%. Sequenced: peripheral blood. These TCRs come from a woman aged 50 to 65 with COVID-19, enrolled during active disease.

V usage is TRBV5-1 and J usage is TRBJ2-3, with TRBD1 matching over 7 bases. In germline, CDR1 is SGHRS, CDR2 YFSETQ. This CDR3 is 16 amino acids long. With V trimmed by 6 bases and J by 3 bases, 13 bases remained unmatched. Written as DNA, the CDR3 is TGCGCCAGCACCACATACAGGGGAAGGTTTACAGATACGCAGTATTTT. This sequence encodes CASTTYRGRFTDTQYF. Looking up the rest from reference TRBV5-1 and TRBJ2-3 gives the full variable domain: KAGVTQTPRYLIKTRGQQVTLSCSPISGHRSVSWYQQTPGQGLQFLFEYFSETQRNKGNFPGRFSGRQFSNSRSEMNVSTLELGDSALYLCASTTYRGRFTDTQYFGPGTRLTVL.

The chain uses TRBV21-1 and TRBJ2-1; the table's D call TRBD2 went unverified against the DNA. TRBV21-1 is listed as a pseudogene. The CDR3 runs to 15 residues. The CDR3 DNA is TGTGCCAGCAGCTCTAAGCGGGGGGGCCAACATGAGCAGTTCTTC. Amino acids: CASSSKRGGQHEQFF.

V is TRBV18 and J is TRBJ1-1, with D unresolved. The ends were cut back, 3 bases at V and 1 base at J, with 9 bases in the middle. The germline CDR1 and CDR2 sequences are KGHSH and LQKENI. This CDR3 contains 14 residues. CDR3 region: CASSPSQKNTEAFF. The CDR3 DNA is TGTGCCAGCTCACCGTCGCAGAAGAACACTGAAGCTTTCTTT.

CDR3 loop: CASSITRNRGRSGNNEQFF. The CDR3 coding sequence is TGTGCCAGTAGTATTACCAGGAACAGGGGGCGATCCGGAAACAATGAGCAGTTCTTC. The chain recombines TRBV19 with TRBJ2-1; 9 bases line up with TRBD1. The CDR3 loop spans 19 amino acids. V shed 3 bases, J shed 5 bases, and the junction held 17 bases outside the gene matches. The germline gives CDR1 LNHDA, CDR2 SQIVND (reference sequence).

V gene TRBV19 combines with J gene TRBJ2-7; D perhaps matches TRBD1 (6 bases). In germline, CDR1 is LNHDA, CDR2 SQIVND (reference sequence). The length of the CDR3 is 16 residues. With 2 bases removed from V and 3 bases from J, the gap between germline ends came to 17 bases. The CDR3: CASSIKYLAGVYEQYF. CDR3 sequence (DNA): TGTGCCAGTAGTATAAAGTACCTGGCAGGGGTCTACGAGCAGTACTTC. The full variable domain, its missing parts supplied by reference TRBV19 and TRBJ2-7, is DGGITQSPKYLFRKEGQNVTLSCEQNLNHDAMYWYRQDPGQGLRLIYYSQIVNDFQKGDIAEGYSVSREKKESFPLTVTSAQKNPTAFYLCASSIKYLAGVYEQYFGPGTRLTVT.

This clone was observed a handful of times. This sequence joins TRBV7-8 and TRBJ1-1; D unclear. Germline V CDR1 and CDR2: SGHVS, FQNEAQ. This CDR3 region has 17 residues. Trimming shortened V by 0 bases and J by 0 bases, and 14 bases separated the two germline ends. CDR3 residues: CASSLAHLNRMNTEAFF. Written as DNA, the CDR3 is TGTGCCAGCAGCTTAGCGCATTTAAACAGAATGAACACTGAAGCTTTCTTT. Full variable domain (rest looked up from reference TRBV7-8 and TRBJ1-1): GAGVSQSPRYKVAKRGQDVALRCDPISGHVSLFWYQQALGQGPEFLTYFQNEAQLDKSGLPSDRFFAERPEGSVSTLKIQRTQQEDSAVYLCASSLAHLNRMNTEAFFGQGTRLTVV.

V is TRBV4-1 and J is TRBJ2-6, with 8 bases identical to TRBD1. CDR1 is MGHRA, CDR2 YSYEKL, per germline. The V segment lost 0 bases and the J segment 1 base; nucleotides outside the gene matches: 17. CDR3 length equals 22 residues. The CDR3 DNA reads TGCGCCAGCAGCCAAGATGTCGCTGGGCAGGGGGCGACGCGGTCTGGGGCCAACGTCCTGACTTTC. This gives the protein CASSQDVAGQGATRSGANVLTF.

The CDR3 loop is CASRGQYNEQFF. In DNA form, the CDR3 reads TGTGCCAGCAGGGGACAGTACAATGAGCAGTTCTTC. The chain uses TRBV6-1 and TRBJ2-1; TRBD1 matches 7 bases. CDR1 and CDR2 from the germline V gene are MNHNS and SASEGT. This CDR3 is built from 12 residues. V lost 6 bases, J lost 4 bases, and 0 bases stayed unmatched.

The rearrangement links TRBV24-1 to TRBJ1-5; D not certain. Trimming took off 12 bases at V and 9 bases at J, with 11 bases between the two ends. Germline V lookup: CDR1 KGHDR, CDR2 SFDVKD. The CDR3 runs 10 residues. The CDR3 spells CAPLSSPQHF. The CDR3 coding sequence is TGTGCCCCCCTTTCTTCGCCCCAGCATTTT.

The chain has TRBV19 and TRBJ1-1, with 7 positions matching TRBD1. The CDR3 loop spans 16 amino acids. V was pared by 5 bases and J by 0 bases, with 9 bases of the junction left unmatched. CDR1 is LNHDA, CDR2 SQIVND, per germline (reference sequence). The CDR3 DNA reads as TGTGCCAGTAGTCTGCGGAGAGGGGGCATGAACACTGAAGCTTTCTTT. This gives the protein CASSLRRGGMNTEAFF.

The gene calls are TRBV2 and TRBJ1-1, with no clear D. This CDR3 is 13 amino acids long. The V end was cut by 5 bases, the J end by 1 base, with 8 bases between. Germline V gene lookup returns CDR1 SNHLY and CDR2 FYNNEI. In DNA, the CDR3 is TGTGCCAGCAGTCTAGGTTCGAACACTGAAGCTTTCTTT. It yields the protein CASSLGSNTEAFF. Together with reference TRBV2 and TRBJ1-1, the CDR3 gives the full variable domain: EPEVTQTPSHQVTQMGQEVILRCVPISNHLYFYWYRQILGQKVEFLVSFYNNEISEKSEIFDDQFSVERPDGSNFTLKIRSTKLEDSAMYFCASSLGSNTEAFFGQGTRLTVV.

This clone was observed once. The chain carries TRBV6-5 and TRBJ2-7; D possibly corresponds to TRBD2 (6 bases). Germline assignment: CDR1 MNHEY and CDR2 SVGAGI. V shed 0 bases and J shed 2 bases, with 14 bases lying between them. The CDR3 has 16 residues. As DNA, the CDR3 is TGTGCCAGCAGTTACTCGGAGGGATACCTTCCCTACGAGCAGTACTTC. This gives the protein CASSYSEGYLPYEQYF.

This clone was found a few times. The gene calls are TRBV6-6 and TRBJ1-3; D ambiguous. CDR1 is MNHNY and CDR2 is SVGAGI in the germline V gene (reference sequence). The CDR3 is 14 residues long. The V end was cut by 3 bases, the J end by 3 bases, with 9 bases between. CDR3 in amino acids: CASSYTQRGNTIYF. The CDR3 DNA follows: TGTGCCAGCAGTTATACCCAGCGTGGAAACACCATATATTTT.

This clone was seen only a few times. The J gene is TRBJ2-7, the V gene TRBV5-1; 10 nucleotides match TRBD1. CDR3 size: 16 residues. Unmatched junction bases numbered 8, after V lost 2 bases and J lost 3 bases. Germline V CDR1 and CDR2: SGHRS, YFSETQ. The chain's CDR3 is CASSLTPGQGFYEQYF. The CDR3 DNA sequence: TGCGCCAGCAGCTTAACCCCGGGACAGGGGTTCTACGAGCAGTACTTC.

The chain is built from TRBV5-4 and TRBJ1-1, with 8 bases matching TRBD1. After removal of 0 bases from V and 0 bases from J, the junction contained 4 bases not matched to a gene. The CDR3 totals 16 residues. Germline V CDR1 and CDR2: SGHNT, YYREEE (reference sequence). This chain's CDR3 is CASSLGVDRVNTEAFF. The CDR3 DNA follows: TGTGCCAGCAGCTTGGGGGTGGACAGGGTGAACACTGAAGCTTTCTTT.

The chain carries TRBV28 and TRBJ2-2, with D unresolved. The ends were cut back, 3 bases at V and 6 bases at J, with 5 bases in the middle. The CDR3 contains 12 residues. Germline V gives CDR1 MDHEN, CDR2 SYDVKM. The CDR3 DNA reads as TGTGCCAGCAGTTTCGGGTCCGGGGAGCTGTTTTTT. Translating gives CASSFGSGELFF.

The chain's CDR3 is CASSYGRGRGNEQFF. The CDR3 DNA reads as TGTGCCAGCAGTTACGGGAGGGGAAGGGGCAATGAGCAGTTCTTC. The gene calls are TRBV6-5 and TRBJ2-1; 7 nucleotides align to TRBD2. The germline V gene encodes CDR1 MNHEY and CDR2 SVGAGI. Losses at the gene ends were 2 bases for V and 6 bases for J; bases not matched to a gene: 7. The CDR3 covers 15 residues.

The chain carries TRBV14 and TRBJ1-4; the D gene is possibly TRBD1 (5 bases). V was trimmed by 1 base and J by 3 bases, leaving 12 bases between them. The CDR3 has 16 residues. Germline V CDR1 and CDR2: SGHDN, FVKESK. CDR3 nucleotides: TGTGCCAGCAGCCAAGTTATTGGGGCCCCTAATGAAAAACTGTTTTTT. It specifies CASSQVIGAPNEKLFF.

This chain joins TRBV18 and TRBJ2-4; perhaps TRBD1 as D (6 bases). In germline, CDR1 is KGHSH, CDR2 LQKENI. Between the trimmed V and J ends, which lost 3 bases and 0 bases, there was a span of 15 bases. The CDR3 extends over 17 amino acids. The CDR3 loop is CASSPPDRSLAKNIQYF. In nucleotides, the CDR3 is TGTGCCAGCTCACCCCCCGACAGGTCGCTAGCCAAAAACATTCAGTACTTC.